The sequence of this TCR beta chain was determined in a study of Siglec-9 on CD8 T cells in melanoma (dated by TCRdb to between 2018 and 2021). A note on the overall study: The study examined the expression of Siglec-9 on CD8+ T cells and how Siglec-9 regulates T cells within the melanoma tumor microenvironment. The paper as a whole reports these results and caveats: According to the reported findings, Siglec-9 marked and regulated a subset of effector memory CD8+ T cells that seemed to build up inside melanoma tumors.

The library was prepared using the immunoSEQ multiplex PCR assay. TCRdb holds this immuneACCESS table with in-frame rearrangements only. Some clones are missing; in checked studies, unresolved V genes explain under half, and the rest has no known cause. For this sample there are 25,000 to 35,000 clones; about 80% appear just once. In total, the top ten clones hold approximately 6% of the sample. This clone was counted between two and nine times. Its antigen target is currently unknown. Qualities for individual bases were not recorded, and no much larger clone is one base off. V and J lose 5 bases and 2 bases, and a span of 9 bases separates them. According to the germline V gene, CDR1 reads MGHDK and CDR2 reads SYGVNS. The CDR3 starts with the cysteine, ends with the phenylalanine, and has 13 residues. Here the CDR3 DNA is all that survives: 39 bases in frame from base 1.

The chain employs TRBV25-1 and TRBJ1-1; confidence is insufficient to name the D gene. This TCR was recovered from a human donor in good health. Material: Siglec-9- CD8+ T cells sorted from blood. The meaning of the sample's cell subset or site label: CD8 T cells lacking Siglec-9. The CDR3 protein: CASSPTGNTEAFF. The nucleotide sequence is given as TGTGCCAGCAGTCCAACCGGTAACACTGAAGCTTTCTTT.